The clone carrying this T cell receptor beta chain was seen a handful of times. What it recognizes is unknown. This record belongs to a study of post-analysis software for immune sequencing data. At the level of the study: Both relapsing-remitting and secondary progressive multiple sclerosis featured among the disease courses, as did progressive-relapsing multiple sclerosis.

The CDR3 covers 13 residues. Trimming removed 4 bases from V and 4 bases from J, with 10 bases in between. Looked up from germline, CDR1 is MNHEY and CDR2 is SVGAGI. Prepared libraries of TCR beta cDNA carried unique molecular identifiers. TCRdb analysed the PCR reads with MiXCR anew, one entry per CDR3 protein. The sample records fewer than 700,000 distinct CDR3 sequences, around 47% being singletons. Findings and caveats of the study: There was significantly lower normalized Chao1 diversity in multiple sclerosis patients than in controls. The authors found that F measure strongly co-clustered same-batch samples. Compared with controls, patients had more of about 5 TRBV segments, including TRBV5-6, TRBV5-1 and TRBV20-1.

V gene TRBV6-5 combines with J gene TRBJ1-2; unclear D gene. This receptor was identified in a girl under 18 with multiple sclerosis. The specimen sequenced was blood. CDR3 amino acids: CASSFEVGYGYTF. CDR3 in DNA: TGTGCCAGCAGTTTTGAGGTGGGCTATGGCTACACCTTC.